The 26 T cell receptor beta chains presented below share a single source sample, sequenced in a study of blood T cell repertoires in COVID-19. Clones were sequenced by immunoSEQ multiplex PCR, and TCRdb holds only the in-frame ones, with some missing. The sample records some 240,000 clones, almost 90% being singletons. The sample was peripheral blood. These receptors were taken from a woman in her fifties or sixties with COVID-19, enrolled during active disease.

This chain links TRBV5-6 with TRBJ1-1; D is unclear. This CDR3 contains 12 residues. Trimming stripped 5 bases from V and 0 bases from J, with 5 bases between. In germline, CDR1 is SGHDT, CDR2 YYEEEE. CDR3 sequence: CASSTVNTEAFF. The CDR3 DNA is TGTGCCAGCAGTACGGTGAACACTGAAGCTTTCTTT. Full variable domain (outside the CDR3, taken from reference TRBV5-6 and TRBJ1-1): DAGVTQSPTHLIKTRGQQVTLRCSPKSGHDTVSWYQQALGQGPQFIFQYYEEEERQRGNFPDRFSGHQFPNYSSELNVNALLLGDSALYLCASSTVNTEAFFGQGTRLTVV.

V and J are TRBV7-2 and TRBJ2-1, with TRBD2 matching 9 bases. The CDR3 has 15 amino acids. The V segment lost 1 base and the J segment 6 bases; nucleotides outside the gene matches: 4. Germline V gives CDR1 SGHTA, CDR2 FQGNSA. CDR3 in amino acids: CASSLGGGAGNEQFF. CDR3 nucleotide sequence: TGTGCCAGCAGCTTAGGCGGGGGGGCCGGCAATGAGCAGTTCTTC.

J is TRBJ1-2 and V is TRBV6-6; 8 bases fit TRBD1. CDR1 MNHNY and CDR2 SVGAGI come from the germline V gene (reference sequence). The ends lost 7 bases at V and 8 bases at J; junction bases unmatched: 15. The CDR3 runs to 15 residues. In DNA form, the CDR3 reads TGTGCCAGCAACCTCATGGGACAGGTGGTCGGGGGCTACACCTTC. This sequence encodes CASNLMGQVVGGYTF.

J is TRBJ1-3 and V is TRBV6-5; no definite D call. Per germline, CDR1 MNHEY and CDR2 SVGAGI. The ends were cut back, 6 bases at V and 0 bases at J, with 9 bases in the middle. The CDR3 has 14 amino acids. CDR3: CASSLQFSGNTIYF. CDR3 nucleotide sequence: TGTGCCAGCAGCCTACAGTTCTCTGGAAACACCATATATTTT.

The chain is built from TRBV4-3 and TRBJ2-4; D is possibly TRBD2 (6 bases). Trimming shortened V by 0 bases and J by 15 bases, and 21 bases separated the two germline ends. CDR3 length: 15 amino acids. The germline V gene has CDR1 LGHNA and CDR2 YSLEER. The CDR3 reads CASSQDTQLGRPGYF. The CDR3 nucleotides read TGCGCCAGCAGCCAAGATACGCAACTGGGGAGGCCTGGGTACTTC.

V usage is TRBV4-3 and J usage is TRBJ1-2, with D unclear. The length of the CDR3 is 14 residues. V was cut by 0 bases and J by 1 base, with 6 bases left in between. Germline V gives CDR1 LGHNA, CDR2 YSLEER. This CDR3 is CASSQDQFNYGYTF. As DNA, the CDR3 is TGCGCCAGCAGCCAAGATCAGTTTAACTATGGCTACACCTTC.

V gene TRBV5-5 combines with J gene TRBJ1-2; TRBD1 is a possible D gene (6 bases). The CDR3 contains 18 residues. Trimming removed 0 bases at V and 2 bases at J, with 20 bases between. CDR1 and CDR2 (germline): SGHKS, YYEKEE (reference sequence). CDR3 region: CASSLAPWVRTANYGYTF. In DNA form, the CDR3 reads TGTGCCAGCAGCTTGGCCCCGTGGGTTAGGACAGCCAACTATGGCTACACCTTC.

V usage is TRBV4-1 and J usage is TRBJ2-7; perhaps TRBD2 as D (5 bases). V lost 0 bases to trimming and J lost 3 bases, with 12 bases between them. CDR1 and CDR2 from the germline V gene are MGHRA and YSYEKL. This CDR3 is 15 amino acids long. The DNA of the CDR3 is TGCGCCAGCAGCCAAGATCTAAAGGGAGTCTACGAGCAGTACTTC. Translated: CASSQDLKGVYEQYF.

This clone has a single count. V and J are TRBV25-1 and TRBJ2-2; possible D gene TRBD1, 6 bases. Per germline, CDR1 MGHDK and CDR2 SYGVNS. The V end was cut by 4 bases, the J end by 5 bases, with 17 bases between. The CDR3 is 16 residues long. The CDR3 here is CASSGFAGQGTGELFF. The DNA of the CDR3 is TGTGCCAGCAGTGGTTTCGCAGGTCAGGGGACCGGGGAGCTGTTTTTT.

The rearrangement joins TRBV12-3 or TRBV12-4 to TRBJ1-2; 7 positions agree with TRBD1. This CDR3 is 11 amino acids long. J was trimmed by 6 bases and V by 5 bases; bases with no gene match: 0. The CDR3 DNA is TGTGCCAGCAGTACAGGGGATGGCTACACCTTC. Translation: CASSTGDGYTF.

This rearrangement joins TRBV4-3 to TRBJ1-6; 11 nucleotides match TRBD1. This CDR3 is 18 amino acids long. From germline, CDR1 is LGHNA and CDR2 YSLEER. The V gene end was trimmed by 1 base and the J gene end by 8 bases; junction bases not matched to a gene: 10. CDR3: CASSQGTGGALKYSPLHF. CDR3 nucleotide sequence: TGCGCCAGCAGCCAAGGGACAGGGGGCGCGTTAAAGTATTCACCCCTCCACTTT.

V usage is TRBV9 and J usage is TRBJ1-3, with D possibly being TRBD1 (5 bases). Germline values: CDR1 SGDLS, CDR2 YYNGEE. The CDR3 extends over 14 amino acids. Trimming took 0 bases from V and 2 from J, leaving 6 bases between them. The CDR3 here is CASSVEGTGNTIYF. In DNA form, the CDR3 reads TGTGCCAGCAGCGTAGAGGGGACTGGAAACACCATATATTTT.

CDR3 loop: CASSWGVVADTQYF. The CDR3 DNA reads TGTGCCAGCAGCTGGGGGGTGGTTGCAGATACGCAGTATTTT. The rearrangement joins TRBV7-9 to TRBJ2-3; tentatively, D is TRBD2 (6 bases). Germline V gene data show CDR1 as SEHNR and CDR2 as FQNEAQ (reference sequence). The length of the CDR3 is 14 residues. V was clipped by 4 bases and J by 4 bases, with 12 bases between them.

The V call is TRBV4-2, the J call TRBJ1-3, with D uncertain. The CDR3 runs 13 residues. Germline V gene data show CDR1 as LGHNA and CDR2 as YNFKEQ. The V and J ends lost 5 bases and 2 bases respectively, with 7 bases between them. Here the CDR3 DNA reads TGTGCCAGCAGCAGAGGGCCTGGAAACACCATATATTTT. Its translation is CASSRGPGNTIYF.

The chain couples TRBV7-9 to TRBJ2-1; a possible D gene is TRBD1 (7 bases). The CDR3 covers 13 residues. V lost 3 bases, J lost 8 bases, and 11 bases lay in between. The germline CDR1 and CDR2 sequences are SEHNR and FQNEAQ (reference sequence). In nucleotides, the CDR3 is TGTGCCAGCAGCTTTACAGGGGAGGATGAGCAGTTCTTC. It translates to CASSFTGEDEQFF. The complete variable domain, with remaining parts taken from reference TRBV7-9 and TRBJ2-1, reads DTGVSQNPRHKITKRGQNVTFRCDPISEHNRLYWYRQTLGQGPEFLTYFQNEAQLEKSRLLSDRFSAERPKGSFSTLEIQRTEQGDSAMYLCASSFTGEDEQFFGPGTRLTVL.

The count of this clone is one. The V gene is TRBV5-4, the J gene TRBJ1-2; no clear D. Trimming shortened V by 6 bases and J by 7 bases, and 16 bases separated the two germline ends. The CDR3 runs to 13 residues. CDR1 is SGHNT, CDR2 YYREEE, per germline (reference sequence). Here the CDR3 DNA reads TGTGCCAGCACGAGGGAGGTGAAGGGTGGCTACACCTTC. Translation: CASTREVKGGYTF. Full variable domain (remainder filled in from reference TRBV5-4 and TRBJ1-2): ETGVTQSPTHLIKTRGQQVTLRCSSQSGHNTVSWYQQALGQGPQFIFQYYREEENGRGNFPPRFSGLQFPNYSSELNVNALELDDSALYLCASTREVKGGYTFGSGTRLTVV.

The chain recombines TRBV30 with TRBJ1-2, with D perhaps TRBD1 (6 bases). Looked up from germline, CDR1 is GTSNPN and CDR2 is SVGIG (reference sequence). V was trimmed by 1 base and J by 3 bases, leaving 9 bases between them. This CDR3 region has 13 residues. The CDR3 loop is CAWSAGVHYGYTF. In DNA, the CDR3 is TGTGCCTGGAGTGCAGGGGTTCACTATGGCTACACCTTC. Full variable domain (outside the CDR3, taken from reference TRBV30 and TRBJ1-2): SQTIHQWPATLVQPVGSPLSLECTVEGTSNPNLYWYRQAAGRGLQLLFYSVGIGQISSEVPQNLSASRPQDRQFILSSKKLLLSDSGFYLCAWSAGVHYGYTFGSGTRLTVV.

The chain links TRBV5-1 to TRBJ1-1, with TRBD1 matching over 8 bases. Trimming removed 4 bases from V and 0 bases from J; junction bases left unmatched: 8. In germline, CDR1 is SGHRS, CDR2 YFSETQ. CDR3 size: 16 residues. CDR3 in DNA: TGCGCCAGCAGCCCAAACCAGGGGGCCTTGAACACTGAAGCTTTCTTT. Translation: CASSPNQGALNTEAFF.

The chain employs TRBV3-1 (or the pseudogene TRBV3-2) and TRBJ1-6; no reliable D call. V was cut by 4 bases and J by 0 bases, with 13 bases left in between. CDR3 length: 17 residues. CDR1 LGHDT and CDR2 YNNKEL come from the germline V gene (reference sequence). CDR3 sequence (DNA): TGTGCCAGCAGCCCCGGCAGGAAAAGCTCCTATAATTCACCCCTCCACTTT. Translating gives CASSPGRKSSYNSPLHF.

This clone appeared a single time. This chain joins TRBV4-2 and TRBJ2-1; weak D call: TRBD2 (7 bases). The germline V gene has CDR1 LGHNA and CDR2 YNFKEQ. The CDR3 loop spans 16 amino acids. Trimming left V 1 base short and J 5 bases short, with 15 bases between. CDR3 region: CASSQGRGGGHNEQFF. In nucleotides, the CDR3 is TGTGCCAGCAGCCAAGGGCGCGGGGGCGGCCACAATGAGCAGTTCTTC.

This sequence joins TRBV7-3 and TRBJ2-1; 8 positions match TRBD2. The CDR3 loop spans 15 amino acids. The trim removed 5 bases at V and 1 base at J, leaving 4 bases unmatched. Germline CDR1 SGHTA, CDR2 FQGTGA. For the CDR3, the DNA is TGTGCCAGCAGCCCAAGCGGGGGATCCTACAATGAGCAGTTCTTC. Translated, it gives CASSPSGGSYNEQFF.

V and J are TRBV19 and TRBJ1-2; D possibly corresponds to TRBD1 (5 bases). CDR3 length equals 15 residues. The germline V gene has CDR1 LNHDA and CDR2 SQIVND (reference sequence). Trimming removed 5 bases from V and 2 bases from J, with 15 bases in between. CDR3 sequence reads: CASSLQVGPNYGYTF. The DNA of the CDR3 is TGTGCCAGTAGTTTACAGGTTGGACCCAACTATGGCTACACCTTC.

The gene calls are TRBV7-9 and TRBJ2-4, with 8 bases fitting TRBD1. Trimming removed 7 bases from V and 8 bases from J; junction bases left unmatched: 10. There are 14 residues in the CDR3. Germline loops: CDR1 SEHNR, CDR2 FQNEAQ (reference sequence). CDR3 residues: CASTSDRGADIQYF. Here the CDR3 DNA reads TGTGCCAGCACCTCTGACAGGGGAGCGGACATTCAGTACTTC.

This rearrangement joins TRBV6-5 to TRBJ1-2; 9 nucleotides match TRBD1. The ends lost 7 bases at V and 6 bases at J; junction bases unmatched: 9. This CDR3 is built from 14 residues. The V gene's germline CDR1 is MNHEY and CDR2 SVGAGI. CDR3 sequence reads: CASTIGTGFDGYTF. The CDR3 DNA reads TGTGCCAGCACCATTGGGACAGGGTTTGATGGCTACACCTTC.

V and J are TRBV5-1 and TRBJ2-7, with D perhaps matching TRBD2 (6 bases). Germline CDR1 SGHRS, CDR2 YFSETQ. The length of the CDR3 is 18 residues. V lost 3 bases, J lost 3 bases, and 25 bases lay in between. This CDR3 is CASSSLTSGGLEGYEQYF. The CDR3 DNA sequence: TGCGCCAGCAGCTCACTAACCTCCGGAGGGCTAGAGGGCTACGAGCAGTACTTC.

The genes are TRBV18 and TRBJ2-2; weak D call: TRBD2 (7 bases). Trimming removed 3 bases at V and 0 bases at J, with 11 bases between. The V gene's germline CDR1 is KGHSH and CDR2 LQKENI. There are 16 residues in the CDR3. The CDR3 loop reads CASSPRGTTNTGELFF. Here the CDR3 DNA reads TGTGCCAGCTCACCGAGGGGGACTACGAACACCGGGGAGCTGTTTTTT.